Listed below are T cell receptor beta chains from one sample, sequenced in a study of human T cells and chemical hapten exposure. One entry per CDR3 protein, called by TCRdb with MiXCR from the RACE reads. The data show 190,000 or so distinct CDR3 sequences, 25% to 30% seen once. The material sequenced was whole blood, taken in connection with sensitization to the hapten diphenylcyclopropenone (DPC). The receptors were gathered from a woman under 40 with alopecia areata. Some clones in this sample may be carry-over from other donors' samples. CDR3s include the opening cysteine and the closing phenylalanine or tryptophan. A D gene is named only where the DNA matches it firmly. Not all rows give a size; the values are once, few, many and, for expanded clones, a class.

D gene | clone size | J gene | V gene | CDR3 DNA | CDR3 protein
- | once | TRBJ2-7 | TRBV20-1 | TGCAGTGCTAGAGGGGGAGACGAGCAGTACTTC | CSARGGDEQYF
TRBD1 | - | TRBJ2-7 | TRBV10-3 | TGTGCCATCAACCCAGACAGGGTCCACGAGCAGTACTTC | CAINPDRVHEQYF
TRBD1 | few | TRBJ1-2 | TRBV28 | TGTGCCAGCAGTTTCGGCAGGGGGCCTCGTGGCTACACCTTC | CASSFGRGPRGYTF
- | - | TRBJ1-5 | TRBV28 | TGTGCCGGCAGTCTCCCCCCTCACAGGGACCCTTATAGCAATCAGCCCCAGCATTTT | CAGSLPPHRDPYSNQPQHF
- | - | TRBJ2-5 | TRBV29-1 | TGCAGCGTTGTCGCCCCAGGAGAGACCCAGTACTTC | CSVVAPGETQYF
TRBD2 | many | TRBJ2-7 | TRBV6-5 | TGTGCCAGCAGCCCTCAGGCCGGGACTAGCTGGAGCTCCTACGAGCAGTACTTC | CASSPQAGTSWSSYEQYF
- | - | TRBJ2-5 | TRBV29-1 | TGCAGCGACCGGACCCCGTACCAAGAGACCCAGTACTTC | CSDRTPYQETQYF
TRBD1 | - | TRBJ2-2 | TRBV11-2 | TGTGCCAGCAGCCTCCTGGGACAGGGGATCATCGGGGAGCTGTTTTTT | CASSLLGQGIIGELFF
- | - | TRBJ1-5 | TRBV7-6 | TGTGCCAGCAGCCCAGCAGGAGGCAGGGGTGGTCAGCCCCAGCATTTT | CASSPAGGRGGQPQHF
TRBD1 | - | TRBJ1-1 | TRBV5-1 | TGCGCCAGCAGCTTGGGAAGAACAACAGGGGTGAACACTGAAGCTTTCTTT | CASSLGRTTGVNTEAFF
TRBD1 | once | TRBJ1-1 | TRBV7-2 | TGTGCCAGCACCCGGCAGGGGACAGTCCTAACTGAAGCTTTCTTT | CASTRQGTVLTEAFF
- | - | TRBJ1-6 | TRBV12-3/TRBV12-4 | TGTGCCAGCAGTTTAGGGGCAGCACCTAATTCACCCCTCCACTTT | CASSLGAAPNSPLHF
TRBD2 | few | TRBJ2-1 | TRBV27 | TGTGCCAGCAGTTTATGGGGGGGTGAGCAGTTCTTC | CASSLWGGEQFF
- | few | TRBJ1-1 | TRBV28 | TGTGCCAGCAGGGATACAGGGAACACTGAAGCTTTCTTT | CASRDTGNTEAFF
- | many | TRBJ1-2 | TRBV28 | TGTGCCAGCAGTTTACGGGGGATGGACTATGGCTACACCTTC | CASSLRGMDYGYTF
TRBD1 | few | TRBJ2-7 | TRBV29-1 | TGCAGCGTCGTGGGGGGACAGGGGAACTCCTACGAGCAGTACTTC | CSVVGGQGNSYEQYF
TRBD1 | - | TRBJ2-6 | TRBV10-3 | TGTGCCATCAGCCCGGGACAGGGATTGACTGGGGCCAACGTCCTGACTTTC | CAISPGQGLTGANVLTF
- | - | TRBJ2-3 | TRBV9 | TGTGCCAGCAGCGTAGGGAGGGCCGCAGATACGCAGTATTTT | CASSVGRAADTQYF
TRBD1 | many | TRBJ1-1 | TRBV28 | TGTGCCAGCAGTTTAAGCTTGAGGGGGCGGGCTGAAGCTTTCTTT | CASSLSLRGRAEAFF
- | few | TRBJ2-7 | TRBV10-3 | TGTGCCATCAGGTCGGGTGGGGCAGACGAGCAGTACTTC | CAIRSGGADEQYF
TRBD2 | - | TRBJ2-1 | TRBV29-1 | TGCAGCGTTACCCACGGACCGGGACTAGCGGGAGGGCCGCATTGGAATGAGCAGTTCTTC | CSVTHGPGLAGGPHWNEQFF
- | - | TRBJ1-5 | TRBV21-1 | TGTGCCAGCAGCAAAGTGGAGTGTGGAGGGTTGGTGCAGCCCCAGCGTTTT | CASSKVECGGLVQPQRF
TRBD2 | - | TRBJ2-2 | TRBV28 | TGTGCCAGCAGTTCCCCGGCTAGCGGGGGTCCCCACACCGGGGAGCTGTTTTTT | CASSSPASGGPHTGELFF
- | few | TRBJ1-5 | TRBV28 | TGTGCCAGCAGCCCGGCAATTAGCAATCAGCCCCAGCATTTT | CASSPAISNQPQHF
- | - | TRBJ2-7 | TRBV7-2 | TGTGCCAGCAGCCGGGGACCGCAGTTCTACGAGCAGTACTTC | CASSRGPQFYEQYF
- | - | TRBJ1-2 | TRBV5-1 | TGCGCCAGCAGCTTGGAGTCGGGACCTAACTATGGCTACACCTTC | CASSLESGPNYGYTF